Each of the 9 T cell receptor beta chains below was sequenced from the same sample in a study of cytomegalovirus exposure and HLA in healthy donors. PCR used 60 Vbeta primers and 13 Jbeta primers. TCRdb keeps only in-frame clones here, not all; method: immunoSEQ multiplex PCR. The sample holds 150,000 to 250,000 clones. The sequencing input was PBMCs. Receptors originate from a boy aged 5-17 years in good health and CMV-seronegative.

The rearrangement uses TRBV27 and TRBJ2-7; 11 positions agree with TRBD1. Germline V gene data show CDR1 as MNHEY and CDR2 as SMNVEV (reference sequence). The V and J ends lost 4 bases and 4 bases, in that order; junction bases with no gene match: 3. This CDR3 comprises 14 residues. The CDR3 DNA sequence: TGTGCCAGCAGTTCCGGGACAGGGGGGTACGAGCAGTACTTC. Its protein is CASSSGTGGYEQYF.

For the CDR3, the DNA is TGTGCCAGCAGATGGACTAGCGGACGAGGTGATGAGCAGTTCTTC. This translates into CASRWTSGRGDEQFF. The J gene is TRBJ2-1, the V gene TRBV6-1; 10 bases map to TRBD2. The J segment lost 8 bases and the V segment lost 6 bases, leaving 10 bases of the junction unmatched. From germline, CDR1 is MNHNS and CDR2 SASEGT. The CDR3 covers 15 residues.

The CDR3, as DNA: TGTGCCAGCCGGACAATCTATGGCTACACCTTC. It is translated as CASRTIYGYTF. The chain recombines TRBV6-6 with TRBJ1-2, with D tentatively TRBD1 (5 bases). V gave up 8 bases and J gave up 4 bases, with 8 bases separating them. Germline CDR1 MNHNY, CDR2 SVGAGI (reference sequence). The CDR3 runs 11 residues.

The genes are TRBV7-2 and TRBJ2-7; 9 positions match TRBD1. CDR3 length: 16 amino acids. Germline V CDR1 and CDR2: SGHTA, FQGNSA. V was clipped by 3 bases and J by 2 bases; unmatched bases: 8. CDR3 coding DNA: TGTGCCAGCAGCTTCTCCGGGACAGGGTCCCCCTACGAGCAGTACTTC. It is translated as CASSFSGTGSPYEQYF. Using reference TRBV7-2 and TRBJ2-7 for the parts outside the CDR3, the full variable domain is GAGVSQSPSNKVTEKGKDVELRCDPISGHTALYWYRQSLGQGLEFLIYFQGNSAPDKSGLPSDRFSAERTGGSVSTLTIQRTQQEDSAVYLCASSFSGTGSPYEQYFGPGTRLTVT.

The rearrangement links TRBV5-6 to TRBJ2-1, with TRBD1 matching 9 bases. Germline CDR1 and CDR2: SGHDT and YYEEEE. This CDR3 has 15 residues. The J segment lost 8 bases and the V segment lost 3 bases, leaving 9 bases of the junction unmatched. In DNA form, the CDR3 reads TGTGCCAGCAGCTCCATAAGGGACAGGGATCATGAGCAGTTCTTC. This codes for CASSSIRDRDHEQFF.

The chain combines TRBV5-6 with TRBJ1-6; 7 nucleotides agree with TRBD1. There are 17 residues in the CDR3. V shed 3 bases, J shed 3 bases, and the junction held 9 bases outside the gene matches. The germline gives CDR1 SGHDT, CDR2 YYEEEE. The CDR3 DNA reads TGTGCCAGCAGCTCTACAGGGGAGGCCCACTATAATTCACCCCTCCACTTT. This gives the protein CASSSTGEAHYNSPLHF.

Regarding this clone: Different DNA sequences within this sample yield the same CDR3. The chain recombines TRBV30 with TRBJ1-5; D remains ambiguous. The germline CDR1 and CDR2 sequences are GTSNPN and SVGIG (reference sequence). The CDR3 is 12 amino acids. With 0 bases removed from V and 7 bases from J, the gap between germline ends came to 7 bases. CDR3 in amino acids: CAWSVRGQPQHF. The CDR3, as DNA: TGTGCCTGGAGTGTACGAGGGCAGCCCCAGCATTTT.

The rearrangement links TRBV19 to TRBJ2-1; 8 bases align to TRBD1. V lost 4 bases and J lost 7; bases outside the gene matches: 12. The CDR3 extends over 16 amino acids. CDR1 and CDR2 (germline): LNHDA, SQIVND (reference sequence). The CDR3 bases are TGTGCCAGTAGTAGTGCGCTGGGACAGGTTAGAAATGAGCAGTTCTTC. It specifies CASSSALGQVRNEQFF.

J is TRBJ1-1 and V is TRBV2; D gene unclear. The CDR3 spans 13 residues. V shed 5 bases and J shed 0 bases, with 7 bases lying between them. CDR1 and CDR2 (germline): SNHLY, FYNNEI. As DNA, the CDR3 is TGTGCCAGCAGTCCGAGGGTGAACACTGAAGCTTTCTTT. Residues: CASSPRVNTEAFF.